This T cell receptor (beta chain) was captured in a study of T cell changes during pregnancy in multiple sclerosis. J lost 1 base, V lost 2 bases, and 8 bases had no gene match. The CDR3 loop spans 18 amino acids. Per germline, CDR1 MNHNS and CDR2 SASEGT. Only in-frame clones appear in the TCRdb table, and some are missing; sequencing was by immunoSEQ multiplex PCR. The sample consists of some 80,000 clones, roughly 95% of them appearing once. The rearrangement links TRBV6-1 to TRBJ2-3, with 11 bases aligning to TRBD2. Sequences were derived from peripheral blood, sampled in the second trimester of pregnancy. The TCR was taken from a female donor with multiple sclerosis, enrolled in a pregnancy study. The CDR3 sequence: CASSEIVLAGGGTDTQYF. The CDR3, as DNA: TGTGCCAGCAGTGAAATAGTGCTAGCGGGAGGAGGCACAGATACGCAGTATTTT.